This record concerns one TCR beta chain sequence. What it binds is unknown. This sample is drawn from a study of OX40 agonist ivuxolimab in advanced cancers. Findings and limits, study-wide: Low normalized T-cell clonal expansion was additionally recorded for some nonresponders.

The method was immunoSEQ multiplex PCR; TCRdb's version includes in-frame clones alone and lacks a portion of them. The sample has 15,000 to 20,000 clones, about 90% seen once. The CDR3 has 15 amino acids. CDR1 and CDR2 (germline): MDHEN, SYDVKM. The V and J ends lost 0 bases and 5 bases respectively, with 13 bases between them. The source is an adult with an advanced solid tumor such as melanoma, head and neck, liver or kidney cancer. Sequencing was performed on CD4+ or CD8+ T cells sorted from blood, taken in a trial of the OX40 agonist ivuxolimab. The V call is TRBV28, the J call TRBJ1-2; D is unclear. This CDR3 reads CASSLWGGWVYGYTF. In nucleotides, the CDR3 is TGTGCCAGCAGTTTATGGGGTGGTTGGGTTTATGGCTACACCTTC.